What follows are 19 T cell receptor beta chains derived from one specimen sequenced in a study of identical twins. TCRdb redid the calling of the 5' RACE reads with MiXCR, one entry per CDR3 protein. The table records approximately 530,000 distinct CDR3 sequences, approximately 20% of them present only once. This sample also belongs to another study, concerning yellow fever vaccine responses in identical twins.

Source material: CD4+ T cells sorted from blood. These receptors were obtained from a woman between 18 and 29 years old in good health.

This chain links TRBV20-1 with TRBJ1-2; 7 positions match TRBD1. This CDR3 has 14 amino acids. V was pared by 4 bases and J by 3 bases, with 8 bases of the junction left unmatched. CDR1 and CDR2 from the germline V gene are DFQATT and SNEGSKA (reference sequence). CDR3 amino acids: CSATPTTGYYGYTF. CDR3 coding DNA: TGCAGTGCTACCCCTACGACAGGGTACTATGGCTACACCTTC.

This chain connects TRBV27 to TRBJ2-6; D perhaps matches TRBD2 (5 bases). From germline, CDR1 is MNHEY and CDR2 SMNVEV (reference sequence). The CDR3 is 16 residues long. V lost 3 bases, J lost 2 bases, and 11 bases lay in between. The CDR3 nucleotides are TGTGCCAGCAGTTTTCGGGGTGACCCTGGGGCCAACGTCCTGACTTTC. Its protein product is CASSFRGDPGANVLTF.

This clonotype was seen more than once but under ten times. This sequence joins TRBV5-1 and TRBJ2-5; no firm D call. CDR3 size: 13 residues. The V end lost 0 bases, the J end lost 3 bases, and 6 bases lay between the germline ends. Germline values: CDR1 SGHRS, CDR2 YFSETQ. The CDR3 nucleotides read TGCGCCAGCAGCTTGGCATCTAAAGAGACCCAGTACTTC. Its protein is CASSLASKETQYF. The whole variable domain, remainder taken from reference TRBV5-1 and TRBJ2-5, is KAGVTQTPRYLIKTRGQQVTLSCSPISGHRSVSWYQQTPGQGLQFLFEYFSETQRNKGNFPGRFSGRQFSNSRSEMNVSTLELGDSALYLCASSLASKETQYFGPGTRLLVL.

This chain uses TRBV12-3 or TRBV12-4 with TRBJ2-5, with D possibly being TRBD1 or TRBD2 (5 bases each). With 5 bases removed from V and 1 base from J, the gap between germline ends came to 14 bases. The CDR3 runs to 15 residues. The DNA of the CDR3 is TGTGCCAGCAGTACTAGAATTGGGGCCCAAGAGACCCAGTACTTC. This codes for CASSTRIGAQETQYF.

This clonotype has just a few counts. This chain joins TRBV29-1 and TRBJ2-3; 9 bases align to TRBD1. Germline V gives CDR1 SQVTM, CDR2 ANQGSEA. This CDR3 region has 14 residues. J was trimmed by 6 bases and V by 4 bases; bases with no gene match: 8. CDR3 DNA: TGCAGCGTTGTGGTGGGACAGGGAGTCGATACGCAGTATTTT. It encodes CSVVVGQGVDTQYF.

V and J are TRBV23-1 and TRBJ2-7; no definite D call. TRBV23-1 belongs to the ORF category, with a function that is uncertain. V lost 7 bases and J 9 bases, leaving 16 bases between the germline ends. The CDR3 consists of 12 residues. Here the CDR3 reads CASIGQLRAQYV. The CDR3 region has the DNA TGCGCCAGCATAGGGCAGTTACGTGCGCAGTACGTC.

This clonotype was picked up many times. The gene calls are TRBV3-1 and TRBJ2-5; a possible D gene is TRBD2 (7 bases). Germline V CDR1 and CDR2: LGHDT, YNNKEL (reference sequence). The CDR3 contains 13 residues. V was pared by 2 bases and J by 4 bases, with 8 bases between. Here the CDR3 reads CASSQRGGETQYF. DNA for the CDR3: TGTGCCAGCAGCCAAAGGGGGGGAGAGACCCAGTACTTC.

This clonotype has only a few counts. The V and J genes are TRBV5-1 and TRBJ2-3, with a weak D call TRBD2 (6 bases). The V gene lost 4 bases and the J gene lost 1 base, with 13 bases spanning the gap. Germline-derived CDR1 and CDR2 are SGHRS and YFSETQ. The CDR3 is 15 amino acids. The CDR3: CASSPNGGGTDTQYF. In DNA form, the CDR3 reads TGCGCCAGCAGCCCCAATGGCGGGGGCACAGATACGCAGTATTTT. The full variable domain, completed using reference TRBV5-1 and TRBJ2-3, is KAGVTQTPRYLIKTRGQQVTLSCSPISGHRSVSWYQQTPGQGLQFLFEYFSETQRNKGNFPGRFSGRQFSNSRSEMNVSTLELGDSALYLCASSPNGGGTDTQYFGPGTRLTVL.

The chain couples TRBV10-2 to TRBJ2-5, with D possibly TRBD2 on 5 matching bases. This CDR3 has 14 residues. V was clipped by 3 bases and J by 5 bases, with 13 bases between them. The germline V gene encodes CDR1 WSHSY and CDR2 SAAADI. The CDR3 DNA sequence: TGCGCCAGCAGTGACCCTGGACTGGGGGAGACCCAGTACTTC. This gives the protein CASSDPGLGETQYF.

DNA of the CDR3: TGCGCCAGCAGCTTGGTGGCGGGGGCAGATACGCAGTATTTT. Translated: CASSLVAGADTQYF. The chain uses TRBV5-1 and TRBJ2-3; TRBD2 matches at 7 bases. V trimming: 0 bases; J trimming: 4 bases; junction bases outside the gene matches: 2. The CDR3 is 14 residues long. Per germline, CDR1 SGHRS and CDR2 YFSETQ. Full variable domain (rest looked up from reference TRBV5-1 and TRBJ2-3): KAGVTQTPRYLIKTRGQQVTLSCSPISGHRSVSWYQQTPGQGLQFLFEYFSETQRNKGNFPGRFSGRQFSNSRSEMNVSTLELGDSALYLCASSLVAGADTQYFGPGTRLTVL.

The chain carries TRBV5-6 and TRBJ2-7; D perhaps matches TRBD1 (5 bases). Between the trimmed V and J ends, which lost 0 bases and 4 bases, there was a span of 8 bases. This CDR3 is 13 amino acids long. From germline, CDR1 is SGHDT and CDR2 YYEEEE. CDR3 loop: CASSLGQLYEQYF. The DNA for the CDR3 is TGTGCCAGCAGCTTGGGACAGTTATACGAGCAGTACTTC.

This clonotype was observed a handful of times. The rearrangement links TRBV5-6 to TRBJ2-4, with D possibly TRBD1 on 7 matching bases. CDR1 and CDR2 from the germline V gene are SGHDT and YYEEEE. V was clipped by 3 bases and J by 4 bases, with 11 bases between them. The CDR3 has 14 amino acids. The CDR3 region has the DNA TGTGCCAGCAGCTGGGCGGGACAGAAAAACATTCAGTACTTC. Translated: CASSWAGQKNIQYF.

The rearrangement joins TRBV5-1 to TRBJ2-2; no firm D call. Germline CDR1 and CDR2: SGHRS and YFSETQ. This CDR3 has 14 amino acids. Trimming stripped 3 bases from V and 3 bases from J, with 9 bases between. CDR3 DNA: TGCGCCAGCAGCTCCGGATTTGACACCGGGGAGCTGTTTTTT. Translating gives CASSSGFDTGELFF.

The gene calls are TRBV6-2 or TRBV6-3 and TRBJ2-7; D is ambiguous. The CDR3 spans 14 residues. Germline CDR1 and CDR2: MNHEY and SVGEGT. Trimming took 2 bases from V and 6 from J, leaving 14 bases between them. CDR3 DNA: TGTGCCAGCAGTTACCGGACCCCTCCGGGCGAGCAGTACGTC. Protein product: CASSYRTPPGEQYV.

The chain joins TRBV4-1 to TRBJ1-2; 7 bases are shared with TRBD1. The germline gives CDR1 MGHRA, CDR2 YSYEKL. V dropped 1 base and J dropped 6; count of bases not matched to a gene: 14. The CDR3 extends over 17 amino acids. For the CDR3, the DNA is TGCGCCAGCAGCCAAGGGAAGACAGGGTACAGAACGCATGGCTACACCTTC. Protein product: CASSQGKTGYRTHGYTF.

The CDR3 DNA reads TGTGCCAGCAGCGAACCCACCCTAAGGGGAGGTGGGGGGAAAGAGCAGTTCTTC. It encodes CASSEPTLRGGGGKEQFF. The genes are TRBV2 and TRBJ2-1, with D perhaps matching TRBD2 (6 bases). This CDR3 comprises 18 residues. The germline CDR1 and CDR2 sequences are SNHLY and FYNNEI. Trimming took 6 bases from V and 10 from J, leaving 31 bases between them. Full variable domain (rest looked up from reference TRBV2 and TRBJ2-1): EPEVTQTPSHQVTQMGQEVILRCVPISNHLYFYWYRQILGQKVEFLVSFYNNEISEKSEIFDDQFSVERPDGSNFTLKIRSTKLEDSAMYFCASSEPTLRGGGGKEQFFGPGTRLTVL.

This clonotype turned up a few times. The chain combines TRBV7-9 with TRBJ2-5; maybe TRBD2 (6 bases). The length of the CDR3 is 15 residues. Trimming shortened V by 2 bases and J by 2 bases, and 12 bases separated the two germline ends. The germline V gene has CDR1 SEHNR and CDR2 FQNEAQ (reference sequence). CDR3 sequence reads: CASSLLGTFQETQYF. Here the CDR3 DNA reads TGTGCCAGCAGCTTACTAGGGACTTTTCAAGAGACCCAGTACTTC.

The genes are TRBV3-1 and TRBJ2-5; unclear D gene. Germline-derived CDR1 and CDR2 are LGHDT and YNNKEL (reference sequence). This CDR3 is built from 13 residues. V was shortened by 1 base and J by 5 bases, with 8 bases between the two germline ends. CDR3 residues: CASSQVEFETQYF. The CDR3 nucleotides are TGTGCCAGCAGCCAAGTGGAGTTTGAGACCCAGTACTTC.

The DNA for the CDR3 is TGTGCCAGCAGTTTAGGGCGACAGGGGGCTAAATACGAGCAGTACTTC. Translated: CASSLGRQGAKYEQYF. V gene TRBV12-3 or TRBV12-4 combines with J gene TRBJ2-7, with 10 positions matching TRBD1. The length of the CDR3 is 16 residues. The V segment lost 1 base and the J segment 4 bases; nucleotides outside the gene matches: 7.